The T cell receptor (beta chain) described here comes from a study of molecular identifiers for immune sequencing clone quantification. CD8+CD4-CCR7+CD45RA+ sorting gave the naive CD8 T cells. This clonotype was counted ten times or more. Between the trimmed V and J ends, which lost 6 bases and 2 bases, there was a span of 15 bases. The CDR3 runs to 14 residues. Germline CDR1 reads SGHNT; CDR2 reads YYREEE (reference sequence). MiXCR, applied by TCRdb to the PCR reads, yields one record per CDR3 protein. The sample holds 490,000 or so distinct CDR3 sequences, about 21% seen once. Input material: naive CD8+ T cells from blood, with Jurkat cell RNA spiked in. The subset here: FACS-sorted CD8+CD4-CCR7+CD45RA+ naive T cells. The chain recombines TRBV5-4 with TRBJ2-7; D assignment may be TRBD1 or TRBD2 (5 bases each). This clonotype originated in a human donor in good health. Some libraries in this study had Jurkat cell RNA spiked in. The CDR3 sequence: CASNDRDRTYEQYF. DNA for the CDR3: TGTGCCAGCAACGACCGGGACCGCACCTACGAGCAGTACTTC.